Listed below are T cell receptor beta chains from one sample, sequenced in a study of OX40 agonist ivuxolimab in advanced cancers. Libraries were prepared by immunoSEQ multiplex PCR; TCRdb keeps only in-frame clonotypes and omits some of them. The repertoire holds tens of thousands of clones, with around nine tenths as singletons. The sequenced sample was CD4+ or CD8+ T cells sorted from blood, obtained in a trial of the OX40 agonist ivuxolimab. These receptors were obtained from an adult with an advanced solid tumor such as melanoma, head and neck, liver or kidney cancer. Each CDR3 is given with its conserved first and last residue. Fields, in order: D gene, J gene, V gene, clone size, CDR3 protein, CDR3 DNA. The D gene is left open where the match is weak. For some rows the clone size is stated as once, few or many, or as a class when expanded; others skip it.

d_call: -; j_call: TRBJ1-4; v_call: TRBV4-1; clone_size: once; cdr3_aa: CASSQVGLQGYEKLFF; cdr3_nt: TGCGCCAGCAGCCAAGTGGGCCTTCAAGGGTACGAAAAACTGTTTTTT
d_call: -; j_call: TRBJ2-1; v_call: TRBV5-6; clone_size: -; cdr3_aa: CASSSYEGINEQFF; cdr3_nt: TGTGCCAGCAGCTCGTACGAGGGTATTAACGAGCAGTTCTTC
d_call: -; j_call: TRBJ2-5; v_call: TRBV2; clone_size: -; cdr3_aa: CASRQGWETQYF; cdr3_nt: TGTGCCAGCAGGCAGGGGTGGGAGACCCAGTACTTC
d_call: TRBD1; j_call: TRBJ1-3; v_call: TRBV27; clone_size: medium-sized; cdr3_aa: CASRSGLGTAISGNTIYF; cdr3_nt: TGTGCCAGCAGATCCGGCCTTGGGACAGCCATTTCTGGAAACACCATATATTTT
d_call: -; j_call: TRBJ2-7; v_call: TRBV12-5; clone_size: -; cdr3_aa: CASGLVLGDPYEQYF; cdr3_nt: TGTGCTAGTGGTTTGGTACTCGGTGACCCCTACGAGCAGTACTTC
d_call: TRBD1; j_call: TRBJ2-1; v_call: TRBV13; clone_size: -; cdr3_aa: CASSPIGGTGDEQFF; cdr3_nt: TGTGCCAGCAGCCCAATCGGGGGGACAGGGGATGAGCAGTTCTTC
d_call: -; j_call: TRBJ2-3; v_call: TRBV27; clone_size: -; cdr3_aa: CASSEESSTDTQYF; cdr3_nt: TGTGCCAGCTCCGAGGAGAGCAGCACAGATACGCAGTATTTT
d_call: -; j_call: TRBJ2-1; v_call: TRBV30; clone_size: -; cdr3_aa: CVCHMKVGYRESYNEQFF; cdr3_nt: TGTGTCTGCCACATGAAAGTTGGGTACCGTGAATCCTACAATGAGCAGTTCTTC
d_call: -; j_call: TRBJ2-3; v_call: TRBV2; clone_size: -; cdr3_aa: CASSDPRQDTQYF; cdr3_nt: TGTGCCAGCAGTGACCCCCGGCAGGATACGCAGTATTTT
d_call: -; j_call: TRBJ2-4; v_call: TRBV5-8; clone_size: -; cdr3_aa: CASSLWGFENIQYF; cdr3_nt: TGTGCCAGCAGCTTGTGGGGTTTCGAAAACATTCAGTACTTC
d_call: -; j_call: TRBJ2-1; v_call: TRBV5-4; clone_size: -; cdr3_aa: CASSSVRDEQFF; cdr3_nt: TGTGCCAGCAGCTCGGTCCGGGATGAGCAGTTCTTC
d_call: TRBD1; j_call: TRBJ1-1; v_call: TRBV10-3; clone_size: -; cdr3_aa: CATAPEGQGYTEAFF; cdr3_nt: TGTGCCACCGCACCGGAGGGACAGGGTTATACTGAAGCTTTCTTT
d_call: TRBD1; j_call: TRBJ1-3; v_call: TRBV6-6; clone_size: -; cdr3_aa: CASRGQAAAGNTIYF; cdr3_nt: TGTGCCAGCAGGGGACAGGCGGCGGCTGGAAACACCATATATTTT
d_call: TRBD1; j_call: TRBJ1-1; v_call: TRBV18; clone_size: -; cdr3_aa: CASSPTGAVAEAFF; cdr3_nt: TGTGCCAGCTCACCGACAGGGGCAGTAGCTGAAGCTTTCTTT